The entry below gives a single T cell receptor beta chain sequence along with its context. This record belongs to a study of T-cell memory formation after mild COVID-19. Study overall: Clusters of TCRs were largely donor specific.

Amplification by 5'RACE using constant-segment primers produced TCR alpha and TCR beta cDNA libraries that carried sample barcodes and UMIs. TCRdb ran MiXCR on the 5' RACE reads and lists one entry per CDR3 protein. Of hundreds of thousands of distinct CDR3 sequences listed, around 25% are singletons. The receptor was isolated from an adult woman who had mild COVID-19 (a few samples of this study predate the infection). Cell type and time point are not known. Sample: PBMCs or a T cell subset sorted from them (not recorded which).

The CDR3 coding sequence is TGTGCCAGCAGCTTAAATTCTCGGAACACTGAAGCTTTCTTT. It encodes CASSLNSRNTEAFF. The chain couples TRBV7-3 to TRBJ1-1; no reliable D call. V gave up 1 base and J gave up 1 base, with 7 bases separating them. Germline assignment: CDR1 SGHTA and CDR2 FQGTGA. The CDR3 covers 14 residues.